The rows below give T cell receptor beta chains drawn from one sample of a study of blood T cell repertoires in COVID-19. Profiled with immunoSEQ multiplex PCR; TCRdb holds only in-frame clones, not every one. The sample yields approximately 490,000 clones, around 90% seen once. The sequenced sample consisted of PBMCs or T cells enriched from blood (not recorded which). The receptors here all came from a woman between 18 and 29 years old who had recovered from COVID-19. Each CDR3 is given without its conserved first and last residue. A D gene is named only where the DNA matches it firmly.

d_gene: -
j_gene: TRBJ1-6
v_gene: TRBV6-2/TRBV6-3
CDR3aa: ASSYGRGSPLH

d_gene: TRBD1
j_gene: TRBJ1-1
v_gene: TRBV7-9
CDR3aa: ASSSGQQNTEAF

d_gene: -
j_gene: TRBJ1-5
v_gene: TRBV28
CDR3aa: ATGNPQH

d_gene: -
j_gene: TRBJ1-2
v_gene: TRBV30
CDR3aa: AWSVLRVWKHT

d_gene: TRBD1
j_gene: TRBJ1-6
v_gene: TRBV6-5
CDR3aa: ASSYSLTGGNSPLH

d_gene: -
j_gene: TRBJ1-2
v_gene: TRBV5-1
CDR3aa: ASRVTENYGYT

d_gene: TRBD1
j_gene: TRBJ2-7
v_gene: TRBV12-5
CDR3aa: ASGLVGGQGYEQY

d_gene: TRBD2
j_gene: TRBJ2-2
v_gene: TRBV4-2
CDR3aa: ASSQATSGPPGELF

d_gene: -
j_gene: TRBJ1-5
v_gene: TRBV10-3
CDR3aa: AISDRGDQPQH

d_gene: -
j_gene: TRBJ2-1
v_gene: TRBV6-6
CDR3aa: ASRPDRNRDNEQF

d_gene: -
j_gene: TRBJ1-1
v_gene: TRBV11-2
CDR3aa: ASSSRGPNTEAF

d_gene: TRBD1
j_gene: TRBJ2-7
v_gene: TRBV7-2
CDR3aa: ASSLAGQGGYEQY

d_gene: TRBD2
j_gene: TRBJ2-1
v_gene: TRBV11-2
CDR3aa: ASSLGVAGGPNNEQF

d_gene: TRBD1
j_gene: TRBJ1-2
v_gene: TRBV29-1
CDR3aa: SVGDRSYGYT

d_gene: TRBD1
j_gene: TRBJ1-6
v_gene: TRBV30
CDR3aa: AWSVDRVGNSPLH

d_gene: TRBD1
j_gene: TRBJ2-1
v_gene: TRBV12-5
CDR3aa: ASGPPDRDEQF

d_gene: TRBD2
j_gene: TRBJ2-1
v_gene: TRBV5-3
CDR3aa: ARSFDRAGHNEQF

d_gene: -
j_gene: TRBJ1-1
v_gene: TRBV13
CDR3aa: ASSRGTEAF

d_gene: -
j_gene: TRBJ2-3
v_gene: TRBV24-1
CDR3aa: ATSDARGGDTQY

d_gene: -
j_gene: TRBJ2-3
v_gene: TRBV5-6
CDR3aa: ASSFLSGSTDTQY

d_gene: -
j_gene: TRBJ1-2
v_gene: TRBV7-8
CDR3aa: ASSRGAGGYGYT

d_gene: -
j_gene: TRBJ2-1
v_gene: TRBV19
CDR3aa: ASSLPRNEQF

d_gene: TRBD1
j_gene: TRBJ1-2
v_gene: TRBV2
CDR3aa: ASSGTGGGDGYT

d_gene: -
j_gene: TRBJ1-3
v_gene: TRBV19
CDR3aa: ASRIGSNSGNTIY